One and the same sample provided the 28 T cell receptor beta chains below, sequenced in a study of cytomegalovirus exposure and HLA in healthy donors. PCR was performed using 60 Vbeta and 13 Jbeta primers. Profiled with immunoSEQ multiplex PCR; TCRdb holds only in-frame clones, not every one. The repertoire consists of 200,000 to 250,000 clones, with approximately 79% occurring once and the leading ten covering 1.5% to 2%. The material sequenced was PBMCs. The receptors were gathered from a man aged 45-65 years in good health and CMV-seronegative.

This chain's CDR3 is CASGLVVAANTGELFF. The CDR3 DNA follows: TGTGCTAGTGGTTTGGTTGTTGCGGCGAACACCGGGGAGCTGTTTTTT. The rearrangement links TRBV12-5 to TRBJ2-2; D is undetermined. Germline values: CDR1 LGHNT, CDR2 FRNRAP. The CDR3 sequence is 16 residues long. Between the trimmed V and J ends, which lost 0 bases and 0 bases, there was a span of 8 bases.

The chain's CDR3 is CSVGQGNYGYTF. As DNA, the CDR3 is TGCAGCGTCGGACAGGGGAACTATGGCTACACCTTC. The chain is built from TRBV29-1 and TRBJ1-2; 9 bases align to TRBD1. CDR1 and CDR2 from the germline V gene are SQVTM and ANQGSEA. The CDR3 has 12 residues. J lost 2 bases, V lost 6 bases, and 1 base had no gene match.

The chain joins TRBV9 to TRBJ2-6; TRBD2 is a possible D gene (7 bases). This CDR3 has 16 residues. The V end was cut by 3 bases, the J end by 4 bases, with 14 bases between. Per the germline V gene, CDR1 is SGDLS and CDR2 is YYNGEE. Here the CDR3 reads CASSEGRGFGANVLTF. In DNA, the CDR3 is TGTGCCAGCAGCGAGGGGAGGGGGTTCGGGGCCAACGTCCTGACTTTC.

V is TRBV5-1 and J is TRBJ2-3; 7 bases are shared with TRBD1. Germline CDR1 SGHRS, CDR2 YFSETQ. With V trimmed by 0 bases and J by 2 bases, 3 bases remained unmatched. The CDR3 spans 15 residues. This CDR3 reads CASSLGRGFTDTQYF. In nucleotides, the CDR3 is TGCGCCAGCAGCTTGGGCAGGGGGTTCACAGATACGCAGTATTTT.

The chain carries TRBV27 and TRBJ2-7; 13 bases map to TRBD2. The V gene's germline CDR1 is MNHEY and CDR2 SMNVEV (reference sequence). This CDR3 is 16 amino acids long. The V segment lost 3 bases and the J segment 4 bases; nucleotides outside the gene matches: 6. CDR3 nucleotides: TGTGCCAGCAGTTTGGGACTAGCGGGGACCCTATACGAGCAGTACTTC. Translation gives CASSLGLAGTLYEQYF.

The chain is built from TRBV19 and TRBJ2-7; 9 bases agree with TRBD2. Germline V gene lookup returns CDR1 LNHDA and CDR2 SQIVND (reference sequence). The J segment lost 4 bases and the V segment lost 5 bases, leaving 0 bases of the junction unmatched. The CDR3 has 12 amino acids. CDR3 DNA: TGTGCCAGTAGTGCGGGGGGGTACGAGCAGTACTTC. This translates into CASSAGGYEQYF. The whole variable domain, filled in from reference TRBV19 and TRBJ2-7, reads DGGITQSPKYLFRKEGQNVTLSCEQNLNHDAMYWYRQDPGQGLRLIYYSQIVNDFQKGDIAEGYSVSREKKESFPLTVTSAQKNPTAFYLCASSAGGYEQYFGPGTRLTVT.

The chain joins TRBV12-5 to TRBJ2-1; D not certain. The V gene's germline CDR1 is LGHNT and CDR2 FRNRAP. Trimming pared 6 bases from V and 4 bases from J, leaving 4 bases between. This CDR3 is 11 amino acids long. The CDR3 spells CASGQYNEQFF. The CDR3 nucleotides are TGTGCTAGTGGCCAGTACAATGAGCAGTTCTTC.

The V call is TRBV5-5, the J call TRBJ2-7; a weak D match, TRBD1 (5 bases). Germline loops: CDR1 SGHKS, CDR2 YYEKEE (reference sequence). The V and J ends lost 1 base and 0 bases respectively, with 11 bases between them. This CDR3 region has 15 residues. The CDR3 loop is CASSLRSGPSYEQYF. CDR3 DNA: TGTGCCAGCAGCTTGAGGTCAGGGCCCTCCTACGAGCAGTACTTC.

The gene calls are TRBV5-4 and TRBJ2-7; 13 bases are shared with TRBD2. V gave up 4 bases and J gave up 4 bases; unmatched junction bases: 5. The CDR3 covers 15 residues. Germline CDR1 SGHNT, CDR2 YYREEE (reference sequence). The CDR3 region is CASSPGLAGVYEQYF. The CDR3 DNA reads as TGTGCCAGCAGCCCCGGACTAGCGGGAGTGTACGAGCAGTACTTC.

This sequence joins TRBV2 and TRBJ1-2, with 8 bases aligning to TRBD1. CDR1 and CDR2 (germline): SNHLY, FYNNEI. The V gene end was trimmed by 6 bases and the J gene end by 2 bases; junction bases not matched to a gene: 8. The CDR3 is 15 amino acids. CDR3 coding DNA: TGTGCCAGCAGGGGGGGTCAGGGGGCCAACTATGGCTACACCTTC. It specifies CASRGGQGANYGYTF. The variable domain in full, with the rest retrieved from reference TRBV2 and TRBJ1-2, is EPEVTQTPSHQVTQMGQEVILRCVPISNHLYFYWYRQILGQKVEFLVSFYNNEISEKSEIFDDQFSVERPDGSNFTLKIRSTKLEDSAMYFCASRGGQGANYGYTFGSGTRLTVV.

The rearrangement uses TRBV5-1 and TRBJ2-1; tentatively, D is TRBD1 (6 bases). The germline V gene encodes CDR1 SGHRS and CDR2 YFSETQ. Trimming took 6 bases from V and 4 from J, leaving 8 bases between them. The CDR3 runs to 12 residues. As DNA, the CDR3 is TGCGCCAGCACCGGACAGTACAATGAGCAGTTCTTC. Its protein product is CASTGQYNEQFF. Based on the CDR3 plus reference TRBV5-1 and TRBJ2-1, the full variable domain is KAGVTQTPRYLIKTRGQQVTLSCSPISGHRSVSWYQQTPGQGLQFLFEYFSETQRNKGNFPGRFSGRQFSNSRSEMNVSTLELGDSALYLCASTGQYNEQFFGPGTRLTVL.

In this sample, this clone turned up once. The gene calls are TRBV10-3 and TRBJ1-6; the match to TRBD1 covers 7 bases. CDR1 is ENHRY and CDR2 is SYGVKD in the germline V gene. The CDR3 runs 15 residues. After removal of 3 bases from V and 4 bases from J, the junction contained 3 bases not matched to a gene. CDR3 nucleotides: TGTGCCATCAGTGACGTCAGGGGGTATAATTCACCCCTCCACTTT. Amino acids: CAISDVRGYNSPLHF.

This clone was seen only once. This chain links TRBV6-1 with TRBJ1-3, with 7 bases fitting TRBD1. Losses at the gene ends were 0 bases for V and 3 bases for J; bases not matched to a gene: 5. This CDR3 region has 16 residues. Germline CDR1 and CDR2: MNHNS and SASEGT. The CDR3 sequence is CASSEAGQGVGNTIYF. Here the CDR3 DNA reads TGTGCCAGCAGTGAAGCTGGGCAGGGGGTTGGAAACACCATATATTTT.

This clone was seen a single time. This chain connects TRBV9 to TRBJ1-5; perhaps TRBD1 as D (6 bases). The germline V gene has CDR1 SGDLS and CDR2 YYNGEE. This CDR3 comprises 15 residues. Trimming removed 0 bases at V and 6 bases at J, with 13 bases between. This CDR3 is CASSVEGGLGQPQHF. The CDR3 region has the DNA TGTGCCAGCAGCGTAGAGGGGGGGTTGGGTCAGCCCCAGCATTTT.

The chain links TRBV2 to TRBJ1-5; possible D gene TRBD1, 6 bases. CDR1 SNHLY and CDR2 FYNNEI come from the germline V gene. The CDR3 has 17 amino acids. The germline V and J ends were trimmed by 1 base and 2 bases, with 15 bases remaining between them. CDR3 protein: CASSEERGGRGNQPQHF. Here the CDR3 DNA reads TGTGCCAGCAGTGAAGAACGAGGGGGTAGGGGCAATCAGCCCCAGCATTTT.

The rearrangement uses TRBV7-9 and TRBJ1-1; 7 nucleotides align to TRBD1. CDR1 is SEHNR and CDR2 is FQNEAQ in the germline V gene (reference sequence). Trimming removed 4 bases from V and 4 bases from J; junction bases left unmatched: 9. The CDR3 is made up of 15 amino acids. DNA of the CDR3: TGTGCCAGCAGCTCCGCTCAGACAGGGAGCACTGAAGCTTTCTTT. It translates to CASSSAQTGSTEAFF.

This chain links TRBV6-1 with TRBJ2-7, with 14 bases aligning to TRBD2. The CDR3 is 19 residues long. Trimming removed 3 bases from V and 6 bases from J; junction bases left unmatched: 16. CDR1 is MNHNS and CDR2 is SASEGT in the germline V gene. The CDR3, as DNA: TGTGCCAGCAGTGATCCCCCTTGGGCAGGACTAGCGGGAGGCCGCGAGCAGTACTTC. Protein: CASSDPPWAGLAGGREQYF.

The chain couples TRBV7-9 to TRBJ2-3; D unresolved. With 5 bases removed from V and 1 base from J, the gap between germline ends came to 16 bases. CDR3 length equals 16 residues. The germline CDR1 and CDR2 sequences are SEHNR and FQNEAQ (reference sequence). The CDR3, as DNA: TGTGCCAGCAGCCTATCTACTGGGCCGGGCACAGATACGCAGTATTTT. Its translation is CASSLSTGPGTDTQYF.

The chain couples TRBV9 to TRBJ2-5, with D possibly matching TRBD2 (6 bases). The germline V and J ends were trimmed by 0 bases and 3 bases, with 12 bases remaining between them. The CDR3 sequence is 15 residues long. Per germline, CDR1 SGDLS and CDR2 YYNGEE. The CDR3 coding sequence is TGTGCCAGCAGCGTAGGGAGGGCCGGCAAAGAGACCCAGTACTTC. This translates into CASSVGRAGKETQYF.

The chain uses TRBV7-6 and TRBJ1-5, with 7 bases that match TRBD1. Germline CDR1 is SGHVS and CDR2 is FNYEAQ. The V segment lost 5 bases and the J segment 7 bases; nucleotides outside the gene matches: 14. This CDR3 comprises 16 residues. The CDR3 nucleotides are TGTGCCAGCAGCCCGGAGGGGGCAGGGGGAGGACAGCCCCAGCATTTT. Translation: CASSPEGAGGGQPQHF.

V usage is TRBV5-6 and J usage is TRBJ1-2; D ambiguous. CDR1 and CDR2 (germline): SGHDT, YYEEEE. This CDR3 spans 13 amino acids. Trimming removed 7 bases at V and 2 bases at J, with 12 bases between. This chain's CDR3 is CASDAGKNYGYTF. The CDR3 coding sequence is TGTGCCAGCGACGCGGGGAAGAACTATGGCTACACCTTC. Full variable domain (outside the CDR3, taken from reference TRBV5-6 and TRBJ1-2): DAGVTQSPTHLIKTRGQQVTLRCSPKSGHDTVSWYQQALGQGPQFIFQYYEEEERQRGNFPDRFSGHQFPNYSSELNVNALLLGDSALYLCASDAGKNYGYTFGSGTRLTVV.

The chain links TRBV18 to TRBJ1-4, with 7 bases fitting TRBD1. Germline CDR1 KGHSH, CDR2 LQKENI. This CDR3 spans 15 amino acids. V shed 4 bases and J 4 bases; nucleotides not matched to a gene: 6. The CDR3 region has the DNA TGTGCCAGCTCACAACAGGGGACTGTTAATGAAAAACTGTTTTTT. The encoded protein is CASSQQGTVNEKLFF.

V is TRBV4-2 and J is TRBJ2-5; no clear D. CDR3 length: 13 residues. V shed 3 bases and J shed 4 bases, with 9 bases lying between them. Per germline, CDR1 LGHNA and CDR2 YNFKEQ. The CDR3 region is CASSQRNRETQYF. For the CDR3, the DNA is TGTGCCAGCAGCCAGCGAAATCGAGAGACCCAGTACTTC.

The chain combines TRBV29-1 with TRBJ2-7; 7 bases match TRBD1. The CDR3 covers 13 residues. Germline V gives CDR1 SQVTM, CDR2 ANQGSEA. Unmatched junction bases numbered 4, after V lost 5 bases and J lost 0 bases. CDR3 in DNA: TGCAGCGTTAGGGGGCGCGTCTCCTACGAGCAGTACTTC. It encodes CSVRGRVSYEQYF.

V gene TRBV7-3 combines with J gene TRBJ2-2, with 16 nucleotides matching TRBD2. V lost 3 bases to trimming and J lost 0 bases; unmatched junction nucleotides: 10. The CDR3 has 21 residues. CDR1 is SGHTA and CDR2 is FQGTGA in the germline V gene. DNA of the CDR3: TGTGCCAGCAGCTTCCACCCGGGACTAGCGGGAGGGCCCTCGAACACCGGGGAGCTGTTTTTT. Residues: CASSFHPGLAGGPSNTGELFF.

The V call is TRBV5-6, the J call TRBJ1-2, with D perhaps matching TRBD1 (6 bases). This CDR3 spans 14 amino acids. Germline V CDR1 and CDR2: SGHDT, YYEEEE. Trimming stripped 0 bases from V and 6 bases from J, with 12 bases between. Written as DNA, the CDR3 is TGTGCCAGCAGCTTGGGTGTCTGGGGGCATGGCTACACCTTC. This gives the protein CASSLGVWGHGYTF. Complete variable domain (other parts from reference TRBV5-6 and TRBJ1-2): DAGVTQSPTHLIKTRGQQVTLRCSPKSGHDTVSWYQQALGQGPQFIFQYYEEEERQRGNFPDRFSGHQFPNYSSELNVNALLLGDSALYLCASSLGVWGHGYTFGSGTRLTVV.

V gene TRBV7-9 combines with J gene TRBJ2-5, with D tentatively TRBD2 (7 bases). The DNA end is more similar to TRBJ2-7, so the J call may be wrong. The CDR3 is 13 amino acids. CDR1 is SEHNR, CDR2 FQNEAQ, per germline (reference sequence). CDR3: CASSWGGLDEQYF. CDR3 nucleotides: TGTGCCAGCAGCTGGGGGGGGCTCGACGAGCAGTACTTC.

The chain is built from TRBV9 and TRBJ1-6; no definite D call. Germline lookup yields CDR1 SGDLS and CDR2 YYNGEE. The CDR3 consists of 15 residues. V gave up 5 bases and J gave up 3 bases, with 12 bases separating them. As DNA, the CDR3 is TGTGCCAGCAGTCCCGGACTGAGCTATAATTCACCCCTCCACTTT. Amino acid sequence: CASSPGLSYNSPLHF.